This is a list of T cell receptor beta chains from one sample in a study of response to subunit inactivated influenza vaccine. TCRdb passed the RT-PCR reads through MiXCR, listing each CDR3 protein once. The sample yields approximately 200,000 distinct CDR3 sequences, over 13% seen once. The sequencing here drew on CD8+ T cells sorted from PBMCs, taken 5 to 6 days after vaccination. These receptors were taken from a man over 45 who received an inactivated influenza vaccine. CDR3s include the opening cysteine and the closing phenylalanine or tryptophan. Fields, in order: clone size, J gene, D gene, V gene, CDR3 protein, CDR3 DNA. D genes are given only for firm matches. Clone size is not always given. Where it is, it says once, few, many or a class for expanded clones.

abundance: .; j_gene: TRBJ2-5; d_gene: TRBD2; v_gene: TRBV6-5; CDR3aa: CASSYEGGSLETQYF; CDR3nt: TGTGCCAGCAGTTACGAGGGAGGGTCCCTAGAGACCCAGTACTTC
abundance: .; j_gene: TRBJ1-1; d_gene: .; v_gene: TRBV29-1; CDR3aa: CSVRVASAPNAEAFF; CDR3nt: TGCAGCGTGAGGGTGGCGTCTGCGCCAAACGCTGAAGCTTTCTTT
abundance: .; j_gene: TRBJ2-7; d_gene: .; v_gene: TRBV7-9; CDR3aa: CASSLAPSGYEQYF; CDR3nt: TGTGCCAGCAGCTTAGCCCCCTCGGGCTACGAGCAGTACTTC
abundance: medium-sized; j_gene: TRBJ1-2; d_gene: .; v_gene: TRBV21-1; CDR3aa: CASSLLITQGIYTF; CDR3nt: TGTGCCAGCAGCCTGCTTATAACGCAAGGAATCTACACCTTC
abundance: .; j_gene: TRBJ1-2; d_gene: .; v_gene: TRBV15; CDR3aa: CATSVRVNYGYTF; CDR3nt: TGTGCCACCAGCGTCCGGGTTAACTATGGCTACACCTTC
abundance: few; j_gene: TRBJ2-2; d_gene: .; v_gene: TRBV10-2; CDR3aa: CASSESGRANTGELFF; CDR3nt: TGCGCCAGCAGTGAGTCCGGCAGGGCGAACACCGGGGAGCTGTTTTTT
abundance: .; j_gene: TRBJ2-7; d_gene: .; v_gene: TRBV27; CDR3aa: CASSLSTTVSYEQYF; CDR3nt: TGTGCCAGCAGTTTATCCACGACAGTGTCCTACGAGCAGTACTTC
abundance: .; j_gene: TRBJ2-5; d_gene: TRBD1; v_gene: TRBV18; CDR3aa: CASSPGDSQETQYF; CDR3nt: TGTGCCAGCTCACCAGGGGACAGCCAAGAGACCCAGTACTTC
abundance: .; j_gene: TRBJ2-5; d_gene: .; v_gene: TRBV5-5; CDR3aa: CASSSFGGPETQYF; CDR3nt: TGTGCCAGCAGCTCCTTCGGAGGTCCCGAGACCCAGTACTTC
abundance: .; j_gene: TRBJ2-1; d_gene: TRBD1; v_gene: TRBV5-1; CDR3aa: CASSELGTGEQFF; CDR3nt: TGCGCCAGCAGCGAACTCGGGACAGGCGAACAGTTCTTC
abundance: many; j_gene: TRBJ2-1; d_gene: .; v_gene: TRBV11-2; CDR3aa: CASSLDRGNEQFF; CDR3nt: TGTGCCAGCAGCTTAGATCGGGGCAATGAGCAGTTCTTC
abundance: .; j_gene: TRBJ2-4; d_gene: .; v_gene: TRBV27; CDR3aa: CASSLLGLAKNIQYF; CDR3nt: TGTGCCAGCAGTTTATTGGGGCTAGCCAAAAACATTCAGTACTTC
abundance: few; j_gene: TRBJ2-4; d_gene: .; v_gene: TRBV20-1; CDR3aa: CSAHDGDIQYF; CDR3nt: TGCAGTGCTCACGACGGTGACATTCAGTACTTC
abundance: few; j_gene: TRBJ2-7; d_gene: TRBD2; v_gene: TRBV29-1; CDR3aa: CSVVGGIAGSYEQYF; CDR3nt: TGCAGCGTTGTGGGGGGAATAGCGGGATCCTACGAGCAGTACTTC
abundance: few; j_gene: TRBJ2-7; d_gene: .; v_gene: TRBV29-1; CDR3aa: CSVGGIHYEQYF; CDR3nt: TGCAGCGTTGGGGGCATCCACTACGAGCAGTACTTC
abundance: few; j_gene: TRBJ1-5; d_gene: .; v_gene: TRBV6-5; CDR3aa: CASSFNQGYQPQHF; CDR3nt: TGTGCCAGCAGTTTTAATCAGGGTTATCAGCCCCAGCATTTT
abundance: .; j_gene: TRBJ1-5; d_gene: .; v_gene: TRBV6-2/TRBV6-3; CDR3aa: CASTDVRVPNRDQPQHF; CDR3nt: TGTGCCAGCACCGACGTAAGAGTACCTAATAGAGATCAGCCCCAGCATTTT
abundance: few; j_gene: TRBJ1-1; d_gene: .; v_gene: TRBV20-1; CDR3aa: CSGTMNTEAFF; CDR3nt: TGCAGTGGGACAATGAACACTGAAGCTTTCTTT
abundance: .; j_gene: TRBJ2-3; d_gene: TRBD2; v_gene: TRBV25-1; CDR3aa: CASSEILAGESTDTQYF; CDR3nt: TGTGCCAGCAGTGAAATACTAGCGGGAGAGTCCACAGATACGCAGTATTTT
abundance: .; j_gene: TRBJ2-7; d_gene: TRBD1; v_gene: TRBV7-9; CDR3aa: CASRELTGDPYEQYF; CDR3nt: TGTGCCAGCAGGGAACTAACAGGGGATCCCTACGAGCAGTACTTC
abundance: .; j_gene: TRBJ1-1; d_gene: .; v_gene: TRBV4-3; CDR3aa: CASSQDRGRGNTEAFF; CDR3nt: TGCGCCAGCAGCCAAGATAGGGGCAGGGGGAACACTGAAGCTTTCTTT
abundance: few; j_gene: TRBJ2-7; d_gene: TRBD1; v_gene: TRBV7-8; CDR3aa: CASSLGTGPLYEQYF; CDR3nt: TGTGCCAGCAGCTTAGGGACAGGGCCTCTCTACGAGCAGTACTTC
abundance: few; j_gene: TRBJ2-3; d_gene: .; v_gene: TRBV27; CDR3aa: CASSLSRGRTDTQYF; CDR3nt: TGTGCCAGCAGTTTGTCCCGGGGTCGCACAGATACGCAGTATTTT
abundance: few; j_gene: TRBJ2-7; d_gene: TRBD1; v_gene: TRBV29-1; CDR3aa: CSAGQGKSYEQYF; CDR3nt: TGCAGCGCCGGACAGGGAAAATCCTACGAGCAGTACTTC
abundance: .; j_gene: TRBJ2-7; d_gene: .; v_gene: TRBV7-9; CDR3aa: CASSLTVDEQYF; CDR3nt: TGTGCCAGCAGCCTTACGGTGGACGAGCAGTACTTC
abundance: few; j_gene: TRBJ2-5; d_gene: TRBD1; v_gene: TRBV7-9; CDR3aa: CASSITGGLRETQYF; CDR3nt: TGTGCCAGCAGCATTACAGGGGGGCTGAGAGAGACCCAGTACTTC
abundance: .; j_gene: TRBJ2-7; d_gene: TRBD2; v_gene: TRBV11-2; CDR3aa: CASSLIPREGSYEQYF; CDR3nt: TGTGCCAGCAGCTTAATCCCGCGGGAGGGCAGCTACGAGCAGTACTTC
abundance: .; j_gene: TRBJ2-1; d_gene: .; v_gene: TRBV30; CDR3aa: CAWSVVEGSEQFF; CDR3nt: TGTGCCTGGAGTGTAGTCGAGGGAAGTGAGCAGTTCTTC
abundance: few; j_gene: TRBJ2-5; d_gene: .; v_gene: TRBV9; CDR3aa: CASSVQGETQYF; CDR3nt: TGTGCCAGCAGCGTACAGGGGGAGACCCAGTACTTC
abundance: .; j_gene: TRBJ2-7; d_gene: .; v_gene: TRBV12-3/TRBV12-4; CDR3aa: CASSGRFGGEQYF; CDR3nt: TGTGCCAGCAGTGGGCGGTTTGGGGGGGAGCAGTACTTC
abundance: .; j_gene: TRBJ2-7; d_gene: .; v_gene: TRBV20-1; CDR3aa: CSAVAYEQYF; CDR3nt: TGCAGTGCCGTAGCTTACGAGCAGTACTTC